This T cell receptor beta chain is from a study of T cell responses to AZD1222 COVID-19 vaccine. The assay was immunoSEQ multiplex PCR, and TCRdb's table has in-frame clones only and misses some. The profile shows just under 80,000 clones, 80% to 95% of them singletons. This CDR3 has 11 amino acids. Trimming pared 6 bases from V and 8 bases from J, leaving 10 bases between. The germline CDR1 and CDR2 sequences are MDHEN and SYDVKM. The chain has TRBV28 and TRBJ1-2; D remains unclear. This specimen consisted of peripheral blood, obtained 28 days after the second AZD1222 dose. This clonotype originated in an adult who received the AZD1222 COVID-19 vaccine. CDR3 residues: CASSAVPGYTF. The CDR3 DNA reads as TGTGCCAGCAGCGCGGTTCCCGGCTACACCTTC.